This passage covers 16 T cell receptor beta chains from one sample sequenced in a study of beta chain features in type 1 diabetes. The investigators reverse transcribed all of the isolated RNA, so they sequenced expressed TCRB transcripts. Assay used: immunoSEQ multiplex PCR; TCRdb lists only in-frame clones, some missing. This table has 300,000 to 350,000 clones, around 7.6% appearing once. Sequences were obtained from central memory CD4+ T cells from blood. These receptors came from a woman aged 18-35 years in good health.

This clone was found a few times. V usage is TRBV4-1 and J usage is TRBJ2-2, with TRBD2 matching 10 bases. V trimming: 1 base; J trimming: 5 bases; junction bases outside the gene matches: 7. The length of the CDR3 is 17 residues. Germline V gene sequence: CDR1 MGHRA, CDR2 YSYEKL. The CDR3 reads CASSQAQLAGPTGELFF. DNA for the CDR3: TGCGCCAGCAGCCAAGCACAACTAGCGGGACCAACCGGGGAGCTGTTTTTT.

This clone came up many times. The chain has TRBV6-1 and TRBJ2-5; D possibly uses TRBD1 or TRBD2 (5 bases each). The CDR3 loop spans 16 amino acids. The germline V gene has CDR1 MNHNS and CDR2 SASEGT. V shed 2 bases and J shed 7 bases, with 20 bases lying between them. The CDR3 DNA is TGTGCCAGCAGTGAAAGAGGGGATGAAAGTCGGAGGACCCAGTACTTC. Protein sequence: CASSERGDESRRTQYF.

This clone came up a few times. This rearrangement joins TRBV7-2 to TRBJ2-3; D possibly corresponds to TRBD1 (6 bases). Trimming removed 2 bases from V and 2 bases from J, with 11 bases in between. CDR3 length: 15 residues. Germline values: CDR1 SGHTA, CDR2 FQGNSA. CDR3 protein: CASSLSGDNTDTQYF. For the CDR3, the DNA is TGTGCCAGCAGCTTAAGTGGGGACAACACAGATACGCAGTATTTT.

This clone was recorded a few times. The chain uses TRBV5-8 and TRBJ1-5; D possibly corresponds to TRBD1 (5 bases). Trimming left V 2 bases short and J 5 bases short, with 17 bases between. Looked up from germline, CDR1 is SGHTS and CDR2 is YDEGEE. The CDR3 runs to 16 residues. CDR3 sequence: CASSFLQTRTYQPQHF. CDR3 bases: TGTGCCAGCAGCTTCCTGCAGACGCGGACATATCAGCCCCAGCATTTT.

The DNA for the CDR3 is TGTGCCAGCAGTGGTAGGGGGCCGGAGACCCAGTACTTC. It yields the protein CASSGRGPETQYF. The V call is TRBV2, the J call TRBJ2-5; 7 nucleotides align to TRBD1. The CDR3 sequence is 13 residues long. From germline, CDR1 is SNHLY and CDR2 FYNNEI. V lost 4 bases, J lost 5 bases, and 4 bases stayed unmatched. Full variable domain (outside the CDR3, taken from reference TRBV2 and TRBJ2-5): EPEVTQTPSHQVTQMGQEVILRCVPISNHLYFYWYRQILGQKVEFLVSFYNNEISEKSEIFDDQFSVERPDGSNFTLKIRSTKLEDSAMYFCASSGRGPETQYFGPGTRLLVL.

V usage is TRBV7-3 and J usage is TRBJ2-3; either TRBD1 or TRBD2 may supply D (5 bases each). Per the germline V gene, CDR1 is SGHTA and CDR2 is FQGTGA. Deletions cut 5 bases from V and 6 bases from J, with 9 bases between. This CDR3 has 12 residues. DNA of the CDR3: TGTGCCAGCAGCCCCGGGGCGGATACGCAGTATTTT. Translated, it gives CASSPGADTQYF.

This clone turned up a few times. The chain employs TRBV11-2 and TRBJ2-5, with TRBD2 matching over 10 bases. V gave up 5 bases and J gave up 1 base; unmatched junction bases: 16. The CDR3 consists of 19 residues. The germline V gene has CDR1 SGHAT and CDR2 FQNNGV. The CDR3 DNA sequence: TGTGCCAGCAGCCTCTGGGGAGTACTAGCGGGAACAGTCCAAGAGACCCAGTACTTC. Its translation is CASSLWGVLAGTVQETQYF.

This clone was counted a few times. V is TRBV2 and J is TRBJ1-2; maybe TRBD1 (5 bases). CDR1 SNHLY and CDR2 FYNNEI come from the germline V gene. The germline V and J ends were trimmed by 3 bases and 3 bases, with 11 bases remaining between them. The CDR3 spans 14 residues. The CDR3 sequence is CASSDQGHYYGYTF. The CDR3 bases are TGTGCCAGCAGTGATCAGGGCCACTACTATGGCTACACCTTC.

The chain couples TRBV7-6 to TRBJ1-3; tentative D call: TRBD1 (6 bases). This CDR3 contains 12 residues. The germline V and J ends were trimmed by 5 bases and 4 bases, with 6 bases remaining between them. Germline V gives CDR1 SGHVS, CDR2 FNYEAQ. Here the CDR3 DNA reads TGTGCCAGCAGCCAGGGGGGAAACACCATATATTTT. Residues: CASSQGGNTIYF.

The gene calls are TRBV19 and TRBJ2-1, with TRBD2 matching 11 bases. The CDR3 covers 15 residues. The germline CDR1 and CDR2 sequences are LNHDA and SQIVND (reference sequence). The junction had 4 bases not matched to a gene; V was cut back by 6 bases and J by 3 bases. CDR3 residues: CASSKTSGDYNEQFF. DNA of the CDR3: TGTGCCAGTAGCAAGACTAGCGGGGACTACAATGAGCAGTTCTTC.

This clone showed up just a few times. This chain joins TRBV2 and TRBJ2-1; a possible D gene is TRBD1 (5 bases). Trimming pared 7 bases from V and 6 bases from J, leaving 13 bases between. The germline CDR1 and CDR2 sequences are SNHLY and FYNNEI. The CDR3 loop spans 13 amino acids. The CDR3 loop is CASNSVQGNEQFF. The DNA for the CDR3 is TGTGCCAGCAATTCTGTGCAGGGCAATGAGCAGTTCTTC.

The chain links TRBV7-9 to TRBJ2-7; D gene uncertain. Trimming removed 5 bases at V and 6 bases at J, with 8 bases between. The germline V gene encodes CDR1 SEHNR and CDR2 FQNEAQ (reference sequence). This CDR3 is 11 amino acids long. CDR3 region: CASSRSGEQYF. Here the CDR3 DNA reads TGTGCCAGCAGCCGATCGGGCGAGCAGTACTTC. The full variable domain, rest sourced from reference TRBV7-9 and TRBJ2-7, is DTGVSQNPRHKITKRGQNVTFRCDPISEHNRLYWYRQTLGQGPEFLTYFQNEAQLEKSRLLSDRFSAERPKGSFSTLEIQRTEQGDSAMYLCASSRSGEQYFGPGTRLTVT.

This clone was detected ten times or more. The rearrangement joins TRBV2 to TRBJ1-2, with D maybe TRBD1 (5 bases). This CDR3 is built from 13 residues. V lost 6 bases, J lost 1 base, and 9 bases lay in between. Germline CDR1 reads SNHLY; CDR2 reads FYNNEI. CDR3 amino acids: CASRGDGNYGYTF. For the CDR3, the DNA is TGTGCCAGCAGGGGGGACGGTAACTATGGCTACACCTTC.

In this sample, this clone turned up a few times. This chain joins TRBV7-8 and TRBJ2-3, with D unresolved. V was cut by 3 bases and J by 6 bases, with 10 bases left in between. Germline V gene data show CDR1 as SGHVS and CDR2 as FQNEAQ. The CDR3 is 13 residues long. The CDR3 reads CASSFDRADTQYF. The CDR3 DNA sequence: TGTGCCAGCAGCTTCGACCGGGCCGATACGCAGTATTTT.

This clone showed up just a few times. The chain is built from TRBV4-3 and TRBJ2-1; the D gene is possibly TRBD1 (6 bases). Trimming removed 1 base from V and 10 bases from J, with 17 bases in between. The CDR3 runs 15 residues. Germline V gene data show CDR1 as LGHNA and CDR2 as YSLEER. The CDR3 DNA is TGCGCCAGCAGCCAAGGGTACTTACAGGGTCGGGAGCAGTTCTTC. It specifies CASSQGYLQGREQFF.

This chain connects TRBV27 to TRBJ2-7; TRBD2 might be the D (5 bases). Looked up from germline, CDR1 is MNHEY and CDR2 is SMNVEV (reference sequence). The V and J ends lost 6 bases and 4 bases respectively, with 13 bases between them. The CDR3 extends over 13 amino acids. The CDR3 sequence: CASSRRRAYEQYF. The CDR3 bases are TGTGCCAGCAGCCGAAGGCGGGCATACGAGCAGTACTTC.